The present TCR beta chain was sequenced within a study of shared clonotypes between healthy human individuals. Study-wide context: The cohort had two women and a few men, ages 18 to 49.

Regarding this clone: The antigen is undetermined.

CDR1 and CDR2 (germline): MNHEY, SVGAGI. The CDR3 extends over 14 amino acids. Trimming pared 7 bases from V and 1 base from J, leaving 11 bases between. Study results and caveats: The naive CD4 repertoires of a handful of donors were compared, and roughly 5.1% of clonotypes were shared.

It was CD45RO-negative cells, positively selected for CCR7, that made up naive CD8 cells, with terminally differentiated effector memory CD45RA+ cells excluded. Several immunoSEQ 96-well plates shared each subset's DNA, each plate a replicate. The table came from immunoSEQ multiplex PCR; TCRdb's copy has only in-frame clones and leaves some out. The sample carries about 580,000 clones, 98% recorded once. The gene calls are TRBV6-5 and TRBJ2-1; D gene unclear. This clonotype was sampled from a young man in good health. The sample taken for sequencing was naive CD8+ T cells sorted from blood. CDR3 loop: CASKVSESYNEQFF. The CDR3 coding sequence is TGTGCCAGCAAAGTAAGCGAATCCTACAATGAGCAGTTCTTC.